The next 7 T cell receptor beta chains were all read from a single sample in a study of CD8+CD57+ T cells in acquired aplastic anemia. Patients selected for sequencing had displayed CD8+CD57+ cell expansion by flow cytometry. According to the study, genomic DNA was the template for TCR beta VDJ and CDR3 profiling. TCRdb re-derived calls from the reads in MiXCR, one entry per CDR3 protein. The sample carries about 160,000 distinct CDR3 sequences, around 47% recorded once. The sample consisted of sorted CD4+, CD8+, or CD8+CD57+ T cells (not recorded which) from PBMCs. These receptors came from a human donor with aplastic anemia.

This rearrangement joins TRBV7-2 to TRBJ2-1; no clear D. V was shortened by 2 bases and J by 8 bases, with 7 bases between the two germline ends. The CDR3 spans 12 residues. Germline CDR1 and CDR2: SGHTA and FQGNSA. As DNA, the CDR3 is TGTGCCAGCAGCTTAACATCCCATGAGCAGTTCTTC. Translating it yields CASSLTSHEQFF.

This clonotype was picked up many times. The V and J genes are TRBV6-5 and TRBJ2-7; no clear D gene. Trimming pared 0 bases from V and 3 bases from J, leaving 12 bases between. This CDR3 contains 15 residues. The germline CDR1 and CDR2 sequences are MNHEY and SVGAGI. CDR3 protein: CASSYSSGKDYEQYF. CDR3 coding DNA: TGTGCCAGCAGTTACTCTTCGGGTAAGGACTACGAGCAGTACTTC.

This clonotype was counted ten times or more. The V call is TRBV7-3, the J call TRBJ1-2, with 7 bases aligning to TRBD1. Germline CDR1 SGHTA, CDR2 FQGTGA. The CDR3 is 14 residues long. The V gene end was trimmed by 3 bases and the J gene end by 4 bases; junction bases not matched to a gene: 5. The CDR3 protein is CASSLGQLIYGYTF. Written as DNA, the CDR3 is TGTGCCAGCAGCTTGGGACAGCTTATCTATGGCTACACCTTC.

The chain combines TRBV2 with TRBJ1-4, with TRBD1 as a possible D gene (5 bases). Germline V CDR1 and CDR2: SNHLY, FYNNEI. The CDR3 sequence is 14 residues long. V lost 6 bases, J lost 8 bases, and 16 bases lay in between. The CDR3 region has the DNA TGTGCCAGCAGCTTAGCGGTCAGGGACGAAAAACTGTTTTTT. Its protein product is CASSLAVRDEKLFF.

This chain joins TRBV6-5 and TRBJ2-7, with 7 bases identical to TRBD1. Per germline, CDR1 MNHEY and CDR2 SVGAGI. With 0 bases clipped from V and 1 base from J, the junction kept 6 bases outside the gene matches. The CDR3 is 16 residues long. CDR3 sequence: CASSYSKDRASYEQYF. The CDR3 DNA reads as TGTGCCAGCAGTTACTCGAAAGACAGGGCATCCTACGAGCAGTACTTC.

The chain combines TRBV5-1 with TRBJ2-5, with 8 bases fitting TRBD2. Germline V gene sequence: CDR1 SGHRS, CDR2 YFSETQ. V was pared by 4 bases and J by 5 bases, with 4 bases of the junction left unmatched. The CDR3 sequence is 13 residues long. CDR3 DNA sequence: TGCGCCAGCAGCCTCCGGACTAGCGAGACCCAGTACTTC. Protein: CASSLRTSETQYF.

This clonotype was observed at least ten times. This chain joins TRBV5-1 and TRBJ1-6, with D unclear. The V and J ends lost 2 bases and 7 bases respectively, with 16 bases between them. This CDR3 contains 16 residues. Germline CDR1 reads SGHRS; CDR2 reads YFSETQ. The CDR3 DNA follows: TGCGCCAGCAGCTTTACTCCGGGTCGAGAGAATTCACCCCTCCACTTT. This codes for CASSFTPGRENSPLHF. The variable domain in full, with the rest retrieved from reference TRBV5-1 and TRBJ1-6, is KAGVTQTPRYLIKTRGQQVTLSCSPISGHRSVSWYQQTPGQGLQFLFEYFSETQRNKGNFPGRFSGRQFSNSRSEMNVSTLELGDSALYLCASSFTPGRENSPLHFGNGTRLTVT.